This T cell receptor (beta chain) was captured by sequencing in a study of technical replicates of blood from a few donors. Method: immunoSEQ multiplex PCR; TCRdb's copy keeps in-frame clones and lacks some. The table lists 70,000 to 85,000 clones, nearly 97% of them singletons, with about 0.25% in the top ten. The V and J ends lost 2 bases and 4 bases, in that order; junction bases with no gene match: 10. This CDR3 comprises 17 residues. Germline CDR1 SGHNT, CDR2 YENEEA. Sequencing was carried out using T cells isolated from PBMCs. The V and J genes are TRBV11-3 and TRBJ2-3, with 9 bases lining up with TRBD1. The receptor's source is a human donor in good health. The CDR3 spells CASSLRQGTGISDTQYF. The CDR3, as DNA: TGTGCCAGCAGCTTACGCCAAGGGACAGGGATATCAGATACGCAGTATTTT.